The 21 T cell receptor beta chains listed next were all sequenced from one sample in a study of T cell responses to AZD1222 COVID-19 vaccine. Assay used: immunoSEQ multiplex PCR; TCRdb lists only in-frame clones, some missing. Among around 120,000 clones listed, around 89% were seen once. The sample here was peripheral blood, taken 28 days after the second AZD1222 dose. The receptors shown here come from an adult who received the AZD1222 COVID-19 vaccine.

This CDR3 is CASSAGYEQYF. The CDR3 region has the DNA TGTGCCAGTAGCGCAGGGTACGAGCAGTACTTC. V and J are TRBV19 and TRBJ2-7; maybe TRBD1 (5 bases). The V end was cut by 6 bases, the J end by 4 bases, with 7 bases between. Germline V gene sequence: CDR1 LNHDA, CDR2 SQIVND (reference sequence). CDR3 size: 11 residues.

This clone was picked up a small number of times. The genes are TRBV5-1 and TRBJ2-1; D call uncertain. V lost 5 bases and J lost 3, with 9 bases in between. The CDR3 is 13 residues long. Germline CDR1 SGHRS, CDR2 YFSETQ. The CDR3 protein is CASRADGYNEQFF. For the CDR3, the DNA is TGCGCCAGCAGGGCCGACGGCTACAATGAGCAGTTCTTC.

This chain uses TRBV18 with TRBJ1-6; D remains ambiguous. The CDR3 runs 15 residues. CDR1 is KGHSH and CDR2 is LQKENI in the germline V gene. Trimming stripped 2 bases from V and 6 bases from J, with 11 bases between. The CDR3 DNA sequence: TGTGCCAGCTCACCAAAGGGTATCGGTAATTCACCCCTCCACTTT. Amino acid sequence: CASSPKGIGNSPLHF. Full variable domain (remainder filled in from reference TRBV18 and TRBJ1-6): NAGVMQNPRHLVRRRGQEARLRCSPMKGHSHVYWYRQLPEEGLKFMVYLQKENIIDESGMPKERFSAEFPKEGPSILRIQQVVRGDSAAYFCASSPKGIGNSPLHFGNGTRLTVT.

The chain is built from TRBV28 and TRBJ2-3, with unresolved D. Per the germline V gene, CDR1 is MDHEN and CDR2 is SYDVKM. The CDR3 spans 13 residues. With 6 bases removed from V and 8 bases from J, the gap between germline ends came to 15 bases. The CDR3 spells CASSPPLLVTQYF. The CDR3 DNA is TGTGCCAGCAGCCCACCCCTTCTGGTTACGCAGTATTTT.

The V gene is TRBV5-6, the J gene TRBJ2-1; 11 nucleotides agree with TRBD2. The CDR3 is 19 residues long. J lost 2 bases, V lost 3 bases, and 13 bases had no gene match. In germline, CDR1 is SGHDT, CDR2 YYEEEE. This chain's CDR3 is CASSSLAGAYNLPYNEQFF. Written as DNA, the CDR3 is TGTGCCAGCAGCTCACTAGCGGGAGCTTATAACCTTCCCTACAATGAGCAGTTCTTC.

This rearrangement joins TRBV7-2 to TRBJ2-7, with TRBD2 as a possible D gene (5 bases). Germline V gives CDR1 SGHTA, CDR2 FQGNSA. This CDR3 comprises 15 residues. With 1 base removed from V and 3 bases from J, the gap between germline ends came to 13 bases. Here the CDR3 reads CASSLGRSLGYEQYF. CDR3 in DNA: TGTGCCAGCAGCTTAGGGAGGAGTCTAGGCTACGAGCAGTACTTC.

CDR3 DNA sequence: TGTGCCATCGATCGCACCGGGGAGCTGTTTTTT. Protein: CAIDRTGELFF. V gene TRBV10-3 combines with J gene TRBJ2-2; D gene ambiguous. The CDR3 runs to 11 residues. Germline V gene data show CDR1 as ENHRY and CDR2 as SYGVKD. V was trimmed by 8 bases and J by 4 bases, leaving 5 bases between them.

This clone was seen once. The chain links TRBV2 to TRBJ2-3; D may be TRBD1 (5 bases). There are 14 residues in the CDR3. Germline lookup yields CDR1 SNHLY and CDR2 FYNNEI. Trimming took off 2 bases at V and 9 bases at J, with 15 bases between the two ends. CDR3 in amino acids: CASSERARAETQYF. In nucleotides, the CDR3 is TGTGCCAGCAGTGAAAGGGCCAGGGCGGAGACGCAGTATTTT.

This chain links TRBV1 with TRBJ1-3; TRBD1 reflects the table's D call only, with no check against the DNA. TRBV1 is a documented pseudogene. The CDR3 spans 18 residues. CDR3: CTSSQTNKTGDTGNTIYF. CDR3 nucleotide sequence: TGCACCAGCAGCCAGACGAATAAGACAGGGGATACTGGAAACACCATATATTTT.

The chain carries TRBV7-3 and TRBJ2-5; TRBD1 or TRBD2 may be the D gene (6 bases each). This CDR3 is built from 14 residues. Trimming removed 5 bases at V and 4 bases at J, with 14 bases between. Germline V gene data show CDR1 as SGHTA and CDR2 as FQGTGA. The CDR3 sequence is CASSRDGGPETQYF. DNA of the CDR3: TGTGCCAGCAGCAGAGACGGGGGCCCAGAGACCCAGTACTTC.

About this clone itself: This sample includes further DNA sequences coding for the same CDR3. The CDR3 protein is CASSDSTGGGYTF. CDR3 nucleotides: TGTGCCAGCAGTGACTCGACAGGGGGTGGCTACACCTTC. This chain links TRBV6-4 with TRBJ1-2; TRBD1 matches 9 bases. The CDR3 has 13 residues. Germline V gene sequence: CDR1 MRHNA, CDR2 SNTAGT. The junction had 0 bases not matched to a gene; V was cut back by 0 bases and J by 7 bases.

This clone was counted a single time. V and J are TRBV30 and TRBJ2-5; D remains unclear. From germline, CDR1 is GTSNPN and CDR2 SVGIG (reference sequence). The V end lost 8 bases, the J end lost 3 bases, and 7 bases lay between the germline ends. The CDR3 contains 10 residues. CDR3 coding DNA: TGTGCCGGCTTAAAAGAGACCCAGTACTTC. This sequence encodes CAGLKETQYF.

The V call is TRBV6-2 or TRBV6-3, the J call TRBJ2-7; 11 bases line up with TRBD1. Germline V gives CDR1 MNHEY, CDR2 SVGEGT. With 6 bases clipped from V and 3 bases from J, the junction kept 7 bases outside the gene matches. This CDR3 has 15 amino acids. The CDR3 DNA is TGTGCCAGCAGCCTTGGACAGGGGGCGAGCTACGAGCAGTACTTC. This codes for CASSLGQGASYEQYF.

CDR3: CASSQVGGHSPLHF. The CDR3 nucleotides read TGTGCCAGCAGCCAAGTGGGTGGTCATTCACCCCTCCACTTT. This rearrangement joins TRBV3-1 (or the pseudogene TRBV3-2) to TRBJ1-6; no firm D call. Trimming took 1 base from V and 8 from J, leaving 9 bases between them. The CDR3 sequence is 14 residues long. Germline V gene sequence: CDR1 LGHDT, CDR2 YNNKEL (reference sequence).

V gene TRBV6-5 combines with J gene TRBJ1-4; TRBD1 is a possible D gene (6 bases). This CDR3 is 14 amino acids long. The germline V gene has CDR1 MNHEY and CDR2 SVGAGI. Between the trimmed V and J ends, which lost 6 bases and 7 bases, there was a span of 15 bases. The CDR3 DNA reads as TGTGCCAGCAGCCCCCGGGGGGGCAGTGAAAAACTGTTTTTT. It is translated as CASSPRGGSEKLFF.

V and J are TRBV30 and TRBJ1-5, with D possibly TRBD1 on 5 matching bases. Trimming removed 1 base from V and 1 base from J, with 5 bases in between. Germline V gene data show CDR1 as GTSNPN and CDR2 as SVGIG (reference sequence). The CDR3 loop spans 13 amino acids. The CDR3 sequence is CAWSGQSNQPQHF. CDR3 coding DNA: TGTGCCTGGAGTGGACAGAGCAATCAGCCCCAGCATTTT.

This chain links TRBV24-1 with TRBJ1-1; the D is unclear. V was shortened by 9 bases and J by 2 bases, with 12 bases between the two germline ends. CDR1 KGHDR and CDR2 SFDVKD come from the germline V gene. CDR3 size: 13 residues. The CDR3 DNA follows: TGTGCCACCCAGGTTAATCGTAACACTGAAGCTTTCTTT. Amino acids: CATQVNRNTEAFF.

The chain carries TRBV3-1 (or the pseudogene TRBV3-2) and TRBJ2-5; D might be TRBD2 (6 bases). The CDR3 loop spans 18 amino acids. V lost 4 bases, J lost 5 bases, and 26 bases lay in between. CDR1 is LGHDT, CDR2 YNNKEL, per germline (reference sequence). The CDR3 nucleotides are TGTGCCAGCAGCCCCCGGCTGACGGGGGTATCCTCGGGGGAGACCCAGTACTTC. It translates to CASSPRLTGVSSGETQYF.

The chain uses TRBV7-2 and TRBJ1-2; D is ambiguous. Germline V gene data show CDR1 as SGHTA and CDR2 as FQGNSA. CDR3 length equals 14 residues. The V end lost 0 bases, the J end lost 8 bases, and 13 bases lay between the germline ends. CDR3 amino acids: CASSLADGGPGYTF. In DNA, the CDR3 is TGTGCCAGCAGCTTAGCCGACGGTGGGCCGGGCTACACCTTC.

The V and J genes are TRBV5-6 and TRBJ1-2; the D gene is possibly TRBD1 (5 bases). The V gene's germline CDR1 is SGHDT and CDR2 YYEEEE. Trimming shortened V by 0 bases and J by 6 bases, and 12 bases separated the two germline ends. There are 14 residues in the CDR3. CDR3 protein: CASSLAVGAHGYTF. The CDR3 region has the DNA TGTGCCAGCAGCTTGGCCGTAGGGGCCCATGGCTACACCTTC.

The chain recombines TRBV14 with TRBJ1-6; 8 bases map to TRBD1. The CDR3 sequence is 17 residues long. Germline-derived CDR1 and CDR2 are SGHDN and FVKESK. With 4 bases clipped from V and 4 bases from J, the junction kept 9 bases outside the gene matches. The CDR3 sequence is CASSPGQDRGYNSPLHF. CDR3 bases: TGTGCCAGCAGCCCCGGCCAAGACAGGGGATATAATTCACCCCTCCACTTT.